A selection of T cell receptor beta chains follows, all from one sample in a study of OX40 agonist ivuxolimab in advanced cancers. Data came from immunoSEQ multiplex PCR; TCRdb stores just in-frame clones and leaves some out. The table has 37,000 or so clones, 70% to 90% seen once. The sample consisted of CD4+ or CD8+ T cells sorted from blood, taken in a trial of the OX40 agonist ivuxolimab. The receptors shown here come from an adult with an advanced solid tumor such as melanoma, head and neck, liver or kidney cancer. Each CDR3 is given with its conserved first and last residue. A D gene is named only where the DNA matches it firmly. Expanded clones are given a class, and other clones once, few, many or no size at all.

>TRBJ1-3|14|TRBV7-2|.|.
CASSTTASGNTIYF
TGTGCCAGCAGCACCACGGCCTCTGGAAACACCATATATTTT
>TRBJ2-3|15|TRBV7-2|.|.
CASSPRFSRTDTQYF
TGTGCCAGCAGCCCTAGGTTCTCTCGCACAGATACGCAGTATTTT
>TRBJ2-5|16|TRBV5-4|.|.
CASSPTGRGLSETQYF
TGTGCCAGCAGCCCGACAGGACGGGGGCTTAGCGAGACCCAGTACTTC
>TRBJ2-5|14|TRBV2|.|.
CASSEVTRQETQYF
TGTGCCAGCAGTGAAGTTACTAGGCAAGAGACCCAGTACTTC
>TRBJ2-3|16|TRBV6-1|.|.
CASRGTWLSSTDTQYF
TGTGCCAGCCGTGGGACATGGTTAAGCTCCACAGATACGCAGTATTTT
>TRBJ2-3|14|TRBV6-1|TRBD2|.
CASRESGGADTQYF
TGTGCCAGCAGGGAAAGCGGGGGGGCGGATACGCAGTATTTT
>TRBJ1-2|14|TRBV18|TRBD1|.
CASSPDGQGYGYTF
TGTGCCAGCTCACCAGACGGACAGGGGTATGGCTACACCTTC
>TRBJ1-5|14|TRBV27|TRBD1|.
CASSSTGIGQPQHF
TGTGCCAGCAGTTCGACAGGGATAGGTCAGCCCCAGCATTTT
>TRBJ2-7|16|TRBV5-4|TRBD1|few
CATTRVAGQGANEQYF
TGTGCCACCACAAGGGTCGCTGGACAGGGGGCAAACGAGCAGTACTTC
>TRBJ2-2|17|TRBV11-2|TRBD2|.
CASSSPGLAGWTGELFF
TGTGCCAGCAGCTCCCCAGGACTAGCGGGGTGGACCGGGGAGCTGTTTTTT
>TRBJ2-4|15|TRBV19|TRBD2|.
CASSTPSGEKNIQYF
TGTGCCAGTAGTACCCCTAGCGGGGAGAAAAACATTCAGTACTTC
>TRBJ2-7|15|TRBV7-2|.|.
CASSSRRGGRMVQYF
TGTGCCAGCAGCAGTAGGAGGGGCGGCCGAATGGTGCAGTACTTC
>TRBJ1-3|12|TRBV30|.|.
CAWSVLEDTIYF
TGTGCCTGGAGTGTCCTCGAAGACACCATATATTTT
>TRBJ2-2|13|TRBV7-3|.|.
CASSPTLTGELFF
TGTGCCAGCAGCCCCACGTTAACCGGGGAGCTGTTTTTT
>TRBJ2-1|14|TRBV19|.|.
CASSMVNLRNEQFF
TGTGCCAGTAGTATGGTCAATCTGAGAAATGAGCAGTTCTTC
>TRBJ2-7|16|TRBV25-1|TRBD2|.
CASSEVASGGAREQYF
TGTGCCAGCAGTGAAGTGGCTAGCGGGGGGGCGCGCGAGCAGTACTTC
>TRBJ1-6|14|TRBV7-9|.|.
CASSEGVANSPLHF
TGTGCCAGCAGCGAAGGGGTCGCCAATTCACCCCTCCACTTT
>TRBJ2-1|11|TRBV20-1|TRBD1|.
CSARQGNEQFF
TGCAGTGCTCGACAGGGGAATGAGCAGTTCTTC
>TRBJ1-6|14|TRBV6-1|.|.
CASQISGGNSPLHF
TGTGCCAGCCAAATTTCCGGGGGTAATTCACCCCTCCACTTT
>TRBJ1-1|14|TRBV5-1|.|.
CASNGPDTNTEAFF
TGCGCCAGCAACGGGCCAGACACGAACACTGAAGCTTTCTTT
>TRBJ2-5|14|TRBV7-9|.|.
CASGGFKEQETQYF
TGTGCCAGCGGAGGGTTTAAGGAACAAGAGACCCAGTACTTC
>TRBJ1-1|13|TRBV5-1|.|.
CASSSGGATEAFF
TGCGCCAGCAGCTCGGGAGGGGCCACTGAAGCTTTCTTT
>TRBJ2-1|15|TRBV9|TRBD2|.
CASSVDGGAANEQFF
TGTGCCAGCAGCGTAGACGGGGGGGCAGCAAATGAGCAGTTCTTC
>TRBJ1-5|14|TRBV4-1|.|.
CASTEAPWEQPQHF
TGCGCCAGTACCGAGGCCCCTTGGGAGCAGCCCCAGCATTTT
>TRBJ1-5|14|TRBV6-1|.|.
CASSEAQSGQPQHF
TGTGCCAGCAGTGAAGCGCAGTCGGGGCAGCCCCAGCATTTT
>TRBJ1-1|13|TRBV6-1|TRBD1|.
CASSVYRGSEAFF
TGTGCCAGCAGTGTATACAGGGGGTCTGAAGCTTTCTTT
>TRBJ2-3|12|TRBV2|.|.
CASRGTGNTQYF
TGTGCCAGCAGGGGGACTGGGAATACGCAGTATTTT
>TRBJ1-5|18|TRBV19|.|.
CASRIGQLSSYSNQPQHF
TGTGCCAGTAGAATCGGTCAGTTGTCATCCTATAGCAATCAGCCCCAGCATTTT
>TRBJ2-1|13|TRBV12-5|.|once
CASGSGTYNEQFF
TGTGCTAGTGGTTCAGGGACCTACAATGAGCAGTTCTTC
>TRBJ1-1|16|TRBV13|.|.
CASSLRSVRVGTEAFF
TGTGCCAGCAGCTTAAGGTCGGTGAGAGTTGGCACTGAAGCTTTCTTT
>TRBJ1-2|10|TRBV29-1|.|.
CSVGRDGYTF
TGCAGCGTCGGAAGGGACGGCTACACCTTC
>TRBJ1-5|14|TRBV19|TRBD1|.
CASSATGGNQPQHF
TGTGCCAGTAGTGCCACAGGGGGGAATCAGCCCCAGCATTTT
>TRBJ1-2|13|TRBV9|.|.
CASSVSLTGGYTF
TGTGCCAGCAGCGTCTCATTGACGGGAGGCTACACCTTC
>TRBJ2-3|16|TRBV7-2|TRBD1|.
CASSLLLTGATDTQYF
TGTGCCAGCAGCTTATTATTGACAGGGGCTACAGATACGCAGTATTTT
>TRBJ1-3|16|TRBV11-2|TRBD1|.
CASSPGDRGSGNTIYF
TGTGCCAGCAGCCCCGGGGACAGGGGTTCTGGAAACACCATATATTTT
>TRBJ2-6|14|TRBV27|.|.
CASSLITGANVLTF
TGTGCCAGCAGTTTAATAACTGGGGCCAACGTCCTGACTTTC
>TRBJ2-5|16|TRBV5-4|.|.
CASSLPARRGEETQYF
TGTGCCAGCAGCTTGCCCGCTAGAAGAGGGGAAGAGACCCAGTACTTC
>TRBJ2-1|15|TRBV6-1|TRBD1|.
CASTYSGTVGNEQFF
TGTGCCAGCACCTATTCGGGGACAGTTGGCAATGAGCAGTTCTTC
>TRBJ2-6|15|TRBV18|.|.
CASSTSLSGANVLTF
TGTGCCAGCTCAACTAGCTTGTCCGGGGCCAACGTCCTGACTTTC
>TRBJ1-1|15|TRBV7-3|.|.
CASSPGRVVNTEAFF
TGTGCCAGCAGCCCCGGCAGGGTCGTGAACACTGAAGCTTTCTTT
>TRBJ2-7|13|TRBV10-3|.|.
CASSSGPIYEQYF
TGTGCCAGCAGTTCAGGACCGATCTACGAGCAGTACTTC